The T cell receptor beta chain described here comes from a study of blood T cell repertoires in COVID-19. Using immunoSEQ multiplex PCR, the repertoire was profiled, and TCRdb retains in-frame clones only, with some absent. The sample includes roughly 170,000 clones, about four fifths of them seen just once. Germline-derived CDR1 and CDR2 are SGDLS and YYNGEE. The length of the CDR3 is 14 residues. V lost 0 bases, J lost 1 base, and 8 bases lay in between. The source is a woman aged 55 to 70 with COVID-19, enrolled during active disease. The sequencing sample was made of peripheral blood. This chain links TRBV9 with TRBJ2-7; D is possibly TRBD1 (6 bases). CDR3 DNA: TGTGCCAGCAGCGTAGGGACAGTATCCTACGAGCAGTACTTC. Protein: CASSVGTVSYEQYF.